This T cell receptor beta chain was sequenced during a study of vaccination effects on CD4 cells after COVID-19. About the study: Cultures of fewer than 2.5 million PBMC per well contained about 10 IU/ml IL-2 plus 10 ug/ml peptides.

The table came from immunoSEQ multiplex PCR; TCRdb's copy has only in-frame clones and leaves some out. This sample yields about 25,000 clones, of which 73% are seen a single time; 11% belongs to the top ten. Whole-study findings and limits: Marked clonal contraction was seen in infection- and vaccine-induced clones late after vaccination. Just 1 of 255 vaccine-induced clones in healthy recipients was cross-reactive.

Per germline, CDR1 MNHNY and CDR2 SVGAGI (reference sequence). The CDR3 consists of 13 residues. V was shortened by 6 bases and J by 1 base, with 9 bases between the two germline ends. With more than 9 days of culture completed, CD4+ T cells were isolated. Nobody among the vaccine recipients had prior SARS-CoV-2 infection (nucleocapsid antibodies were negative). The table lists this clone with a few counts. The antigen is not known. This sample comprised CD4+ T cells from PBMCs cultured without peptide, obtained before COVID-19 vaccination. The origin of this receptor is a human donor who received a COVID-19 vaccine. V gene TRBV6-6 combines with J gene TRBJ1-2; D perhaps matches TRBD1 (6 bases). The CDR3 DNA follows: TGTGCCAGCAGGCCACAGGGTAACTATGGCTACACCTTC. Translation gives CASRPQGNYGYTF.